The clone carrying this T cell receptor (beta chain) was recorded only once. What it recognizes is unknown. The CDR3 has 14 amino acids. V lost 5 bases to trimming and J lost 7 bases, with 15 bases between them. Germline CDR1 is SGHVS and CDR2 is FNYEAQ. There were TCR beta CDR3 regions amplified from RNA transcripts. Using the HTBI primer set, a first-round RT-PCR was run on the TCR CDR3. TCRdb processed the multiplex PCR reads anew with MiXCR; each CDR3 protein has one entry. The data hold 600,000 or so distinct CDR3 sequences, with roughly 15% observed a single time. This record comes from a study of T cells in Graves' hyperthyroidism and ophthalmopathy. Study outcomes and limitations: Ophthalmopathy and stable hyperthyroidism were separated by a 13 V-J model. In validation, the model predicted ophthalmopathy. These predictions came a median approximately 6.5 months before onset.

The receptor was isolated from a woman in her 50s with Graves' ophthalmopathy. Specimen: blood. This chain joins TRBV7-6 and TRBJ1-5; the D gene is possibly TRBD1 (5 bases). The DNA for the CDR3 is TGTGCCAGCAGCCCAAGCCAGGGAAGGCAGCCCCAGCATTTT. It encodes CASSPSQGRQPQHF.